The T cell receptor (beta chain) described here comes from a study of blood T cell repertoires in COVID-19. On the study more broadly: Samples of COVID-19 (acute and convalescent) were obtained from the United States, Italy and Spain. PBMCs, B-cell-depleted T cells, or T cells were the source of the cDNA or gDNA that made up the material.

Original processing methods: The assay estimated nucleated cells by amplifying reference gene primers. The assay was immunoSEQ multiplex PCR, and TCRdb's table has in-frame clones only and misses some. The DNA gave D and trimming, while V, J and clone size come from that table. The data hold around 200,000 clones, with less than 90% observed a single time. Germline CDR1 LGHNA, CDR2 YSLEER. CDR3 length: 17 amino acids. Trimming cost V 3 bases and J 0 bases, with 15 bases left between them. The source of this sequence is a woman aged 50 to 60 with acute or convalescent COVID-19. This chain links TRBV4-3 with TRBJ2-1; D may be TRBD2 (6 bases). Sequences were obtained from peripheral blood. CDR3 in amino acids: CASSQDVAGSSYNEQFF. CDR3 coding DNA: TGCGCCAGCAGCCAGGATGTCGCGGGGAGCTCCTACAATGAGCAGTTCTTC.